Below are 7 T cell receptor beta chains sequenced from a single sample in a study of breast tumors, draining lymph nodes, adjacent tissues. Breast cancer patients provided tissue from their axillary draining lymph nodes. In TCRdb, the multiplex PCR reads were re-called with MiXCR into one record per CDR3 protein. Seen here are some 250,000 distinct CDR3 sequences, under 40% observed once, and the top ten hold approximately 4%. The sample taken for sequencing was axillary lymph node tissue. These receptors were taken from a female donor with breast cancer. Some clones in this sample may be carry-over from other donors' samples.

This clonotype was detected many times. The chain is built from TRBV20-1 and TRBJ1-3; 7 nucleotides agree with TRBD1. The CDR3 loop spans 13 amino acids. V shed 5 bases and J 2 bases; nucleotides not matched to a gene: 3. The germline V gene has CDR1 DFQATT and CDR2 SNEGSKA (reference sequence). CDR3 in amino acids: CSASTGPGNTIYF. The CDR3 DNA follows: TGCAGTGCTTCGACAGGGCCTGGAAACACCATATATTTT.

Written as DNA, the CDR3 is TGTGCCAGCAGCATTGCGGGACCGCTCTCTGGGGCCAACGTCCTGACTTTC. Translated: CASSIAGPLSGANVLTF. The V and J genes are TRBV5-6 and TRBJ2-6, with D maybe TRBD2 (6 bases). This CDR3 has 17 amino acids. Trimming cost V 4 bases and J 0 bases, with 14 bases left between them. Germline lookup yields CDR1 SGHDT and CDR2 YYEEEE. The full variable domain, rest sourced from reference TRBV5-6 and TRBJ2-6, is DAGVTQSPTHLIKTRGQQVTLRCSPKSGHDTVSWYQQALGQGPQFIFQYYEEEERQRGNFPDRFSGHQFPNYSSELNVNALLLGDSALYLCASSIAGPLSGANVLTFGAGSRLTVL.

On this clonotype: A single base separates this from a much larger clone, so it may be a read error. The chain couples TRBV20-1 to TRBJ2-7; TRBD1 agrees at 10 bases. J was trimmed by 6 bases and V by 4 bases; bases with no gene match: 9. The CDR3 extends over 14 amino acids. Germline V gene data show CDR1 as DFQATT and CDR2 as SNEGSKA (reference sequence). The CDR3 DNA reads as TGCAGTGCTACTGGACAGGGGGGAATATCCGAGCAGTACTTC. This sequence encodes CSATGQGGISEQYF.

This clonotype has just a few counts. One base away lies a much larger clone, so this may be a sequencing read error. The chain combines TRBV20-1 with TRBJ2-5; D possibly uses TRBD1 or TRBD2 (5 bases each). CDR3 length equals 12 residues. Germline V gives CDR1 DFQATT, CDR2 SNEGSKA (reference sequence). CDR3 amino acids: CSARTLGETPYF. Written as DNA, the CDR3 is TGCAGTGCTCGGACTTTGGGGGAGACCCCGTACTTC.

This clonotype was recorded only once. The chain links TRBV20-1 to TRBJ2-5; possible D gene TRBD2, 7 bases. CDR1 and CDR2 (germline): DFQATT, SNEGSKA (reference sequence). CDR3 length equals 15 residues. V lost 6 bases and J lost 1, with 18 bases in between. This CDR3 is CSAFDRRLAQETQYF. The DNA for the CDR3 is TGCAGTGCCTTCGACAGGAGACTAGCCCAAGAGACCCAGTACTTC.

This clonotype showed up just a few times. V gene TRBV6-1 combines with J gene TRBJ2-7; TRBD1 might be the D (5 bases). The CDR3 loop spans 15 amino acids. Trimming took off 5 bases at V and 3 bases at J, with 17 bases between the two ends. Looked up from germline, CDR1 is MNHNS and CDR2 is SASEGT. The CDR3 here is CASSKQESTVYEQYF. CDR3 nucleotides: TGTGCCAGCAGTAAACAAGAGTCGACAGTCTACGAGCAGTACTTC.

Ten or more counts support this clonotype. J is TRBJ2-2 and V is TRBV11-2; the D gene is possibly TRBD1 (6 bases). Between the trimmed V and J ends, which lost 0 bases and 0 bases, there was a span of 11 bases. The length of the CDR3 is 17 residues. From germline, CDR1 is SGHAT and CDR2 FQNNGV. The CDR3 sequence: CASSLDHKGANTGELFF. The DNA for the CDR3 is TGTGCCAGCAGCTTAGATCATAAGGGGGCGAACACCGGGGAGCTGTTTTTT.